One and the same sample provided the 28 T cell receptor beta chains below, sequenced in a study of T cell repertoires in cytomegalovirus infection. TCRdb analysed the reads with MiXCR anew, one entry per CDR3 protein. Seen here are fewer than 650,000 distinct CDR3 sequences, 40% observed once, and the top ten hold over 45%. The antigens these receptors bind are not known. The sample here was cultured PBMCs, taken from culture after CMV antigen stimulation. The receptor source for this set is a human donor in good health (CMV status not recorded). Some clones in this sample may be carry-over from other donors' samples.

In this sample, this clonotype turned up a few times. V usage is TRBV7-2 and J usage is TRBJ1-5, with D possibly being TRBD1 (6 bases). Germline CDR1 and CDR2: SGHTA and FQGNSA. The germline V and J ends were trimmed by 5 bases and 5 bases, with 13 bases remaining between them. The CDR3 has 14 residues. The CDR3 nucleotides are TGTGCCAGCAGCGGGCGGGGGGGCCATCAGCCCCAGCATTTT. Protein product: CASSGRGGHQPQHF.

In this sample, this clonotype turned up a few times. This chain uses TRBV6-5 with TRBJ1-1; D gene ambiguous. CDR3 length: 12 amino acids. The germline CDR1 and CDR2 sequences are MNHEY and SVGAGI. Trimming cost V 2 bases and J 11 bases, with 12 bases left between them. The CDR3 sequence: CASSYAGFGAFF. DNA for the CDR3: TGTGCCAGCAGTTACGCTGGCTTTGGGGCTTTCTTT.

The chain combines TRBV27 with TRBJ2-7, with D tentatively TRBD1 (6 bases). Germline V gene data show CDR1 as MNHEY and CDR2 as SMNVEV (reference sequence). The CDR3 has 14 amino acids. V shed 3 bases and J shed 3 bases, with 12 bases lying between them. The CDR3 spells CASSLAQQGYEQYF. In DNA form, the CDR3 reads TGTGCCAGCAGTTTGGCTCAACAGGGCTACGAGCAGTACTTC.

This clonotype was observed once. This chain links TRBV7-2 with TRBJ2-3, with TRBD2 matching over 11 bases. V gave up 1 base and J gave up 8 bases; unmatched junction bases: 5. CDR1 is SGHTA, CDR2 FQGNSA, per germline. The CDR3 has 15 amino acids. The CDR3 sequence: CASSLVAGGAVTQYF. DNA of the CDR3: TGTGCCAGCAGCTTAGTAGCGGGGGGGGCTGTTACGCAGTATTTT.

This clonotype was observed once. V is TRBV5-6 and J is TRBJ2-1; 7 nucleotides agree with TRBD2. The CDR3 sequence is 14 residues long. Unmatched junction bases numbered 5, after V lost 1 base and J lost 7 bases. CDR1 and CDR2 from the germline V gene are SGHDT and YYEEEE. CDR3 sequence (DNA): TGTGCCAGCAGCTTGCTAGGGAGGGTAAATGAGCAGTTCTTC. Translating gives CASSLLGRVNEQFF.

The chain recombines TRBV6-2 or TRBV6-3 with TRBJ2-1; possible D gene TRBD2, 5 bases. CDR3 length: 13 amino acids. Germline assignment: CDR1 MNHEY and CDR2 SVGEGT. V was trimmed by 7 bases and J by 4 bases, leaving 11 bases between them. The CDR3 reads CASTSRGYNEQFF. CDR3 nucleotide sequence: TGTGCCAGCACCTCCCGCGGGTACAATGAGCAGTTCTTC.

The CDR3 reads CASSLWASGINTDTQYF. As DNA, the CDR3 is TGTGCCAGCAGCTTATGGGCTAGCGGGATCAACACAGATACGCAGTATTTT. The chain has TRBV7-6 and TRBJ2-3; TRBD2 agrees at 9 bases. This CDR3 contains 17 residues. Losses at the gene ends were 2 bases for V and 2 bases for J; bases not matched to a gene: 8. CDR1 is SGHVS, CDR2 FNYEAQ, per germline.

This clonotype is a singleton in its sample. The rearrangement uses TRBV7-2 and TRBJ2-7; tentatively, D is TRBD2 (5 bases). Germline V CDR1 and CDR2: SGHTA, FQGNSA. The CDR3 has 13 amino acids. V was cut by 3 bases and J by 9 bases, with 15 bases left in between. For the CDR3, the DNA is TGTGCCAGCAGCTTCAAACCCGACTATGCGCAGTACTTC. Amino acid sequence: CASSFKPDYAQYF.

V gene TRBV11-2 combines with J gene TRBJ2-1; no firm D call. The germline CDR1 and CDR2 sequences are SGHAT and FQNNGV. The CDR3 is made up of 14 amino acids. V lost 4 bases and J lost 4, with 11 bases in between. CDR3 amino acids: CASSSLTLYNEQFF. DNA for the CDR3: TGTGCCAGCAGCTCCTTGACCCTATACAATGAGCAGTTCTTC.

The chain couples TRBV28 to TRBJ2-6; 8 positions agree with TRBD1. CDR1 and CDR2 (germline): MDHEN, SYDVKM. After removal of 6 bases from V and 0 bases from J, the junction contained 4 bases not matched to a gene. The CDR3 spans 16 residues. The CDR3 region is CASRGQASSGANVLTF. CDR3 nucleotides: TGTGCCAGCAGGGGACAGGCCAGCTCTGGGGCCAACGTCCTGACTTTC.

The V call is TRBV25-1, the J call TRBJ2-3; TRBD2 might be the D (7 bases). This CDR3 has 17 amino acids. Germline V lookup: CDR1 MGHDK, CDR2 SYGVNS. Trimming took off 2 bases at V and 2 bases at J, with 17 bases between the two ends. CDR3: CASSERQGRAYTDTQYF. CDR3 in DNA: TGTGCCAGCAGTGAACGTCAGGGGAGGGCCTACACAGATACGCAGTATTTT. The variable domain in full, completed from reference TRBV25-1 and TRBJ2-3, reads EADIYQTPRYLVIGTGKKITLECSQTMGHDKMYWYQQDPGMELHLIHYSYGVNSTEKGDLSSESTVSRIRTEHFPLTLESARPSHTSQYLCASSERQGRAYTDTQYFGPGTRLTVL.

V and J are TRBV11-2 and TRBJ2-3; the D is unclear. Germline assignment: CDR1 SGHAT and CDR2 FQNNGV. This CDR3 is 14 amino acids long. The ends were cut back, 4 bases at V and 0 bases at J, with 8 bases in the middle. CDR3 region: CASSYQVSTDTQYF. The CDR3 coding sequence is TGTGCCAGCAGCTACCAGGTTAGCACAGATACGCAGTATTTT. The whole variable domain, filled in from reference TRBV11-2 and TRBJ2-3, reads EAGVAQSPRYKIIEKRQSVAFWCNPISGHATLYWYQQILGQGPKLLIQFQNNGVVDDSQLPKDRFSAERLKGVDSTLKIQPAKLEDSAVYLCASSYQVSTDTQYFGPGTRLTVL.

This chain uses TRBV7-6 with TRBJ1-1; unclear D gene. CDR3 length equals 12 residues. The germline V gene encodes CDR1 SGHVS and CDR2 FNYEAQ. V was shortened by 4 bases and J by 10 bases, with 13 bases between the two germline ends. CDR3 region: CASSSRSLAAFF. The CDR3 nucleotides are TGTGCCAGCAGCTCCAGGTCTCTCGCAGCTTTCTTT.

This chain connects TRBV6-6 to TRBJ1-1; D uncertain. The CDR3 contains 13 residues. Per the germline V gene, CDR1 is MNHNY and CDR2 is SVGAGI (reference sequence). V lost 5 bases, J lost 13 bases, and 20 bases lay in between. The CDR3 DNA reads TGTGCCAGCAGTGCTGTCGCCCAGGTTACCGGTTTCTTT. Protein product: CASSAVAQVTGFF.

This clonotype showed up many times. This chain uses TRBV7-2 with TRBJ1-4, with no clear D. V was trimmed by 1 base and J by 0 bases, leaving 6 bases between them. This CDR3 is built from 15 residues. Germline V gives CDR1 SGHTA, CDR2 FQGNSA. The CDR3: CASSLDPSTNEKLFF. DNA of the CDR3: TGTGCCAGCAGCTTAGACCCCTCAACTAATGAAAAACTGTTTTTT. Supplemented by reference TRBV7-2 and TRBJ1-4, the full variable domain reads GAGVSQSPSNKVTEKGKDVELRCDPISGHTALYWYRQSLGQGLEFLIYFQGNSAPDKSGLPSDRFSAERTGGSVSTLTIQRTQQEDSAVYLCASSLDPSTNEKLFFGSGTQLSVL.

The V gene is TRBV18, the J gene TRBJ1-1, with D possibly TRBD1 on 6 matching bases. Germline V gene data show CDR1 as KGHSH and CDR2 as LQKENI. V lost 3 bases to trimming and J lost 1 base, with 12 bases between them. The CDR3 spans 15 residues. The CDR3 spells CASSPTLGQNTEAFF. CDR3 DNA sequence: TGTGCCAGCTCACCTACCTTGGGACAGAACACTGAAGCTTTCTTT. Variable domain in full (rest from reference TRBV18 and TRBJ1-1): NAGVMQNPRHLVRRRGQEARLRCSPMKGHSHVYWYRQLPEEGLKFMVYLQKENIIDESGMPKERFSAEFPKEGPSILRIQQVVRGDSAAYFCASSPTLGQNTEAFFGQGTRLTVV.

CDR3 bases: TGTGCCAGCAGACCTCCGGGACTAGTGGCCGGGGAGCTGTTTTTT. Translation gives CASRPPGLVAGELFF. The rearrangement joins TRBV6-5 to TRBJ2-2; 8 bases line up with TRBD2. This CDR3 comprises 15 residues. Germline lookup yields CDR1 MNHEY and CDR2 SVGAGI. Trimming removed 6 bases from V and 6 bases from J; junction bases left unmatched: 9.

The chain links TRBV27 to TRBJ2-3, with D perhaps given as TRBD1 or TRBD2 (6 bases each). Trimming removed 5 bases from V and 6 bases from J, with 24 bases in between. Germline V gives CDR1 MNHEY, CDR2 SMNVEV (reference sequence). This CDR3 region has 17 residues. This chain's CDR3 is CASSTTRQAWRGDTQYF. CDR3 sequence (DNA): TGTGCCAGCAGTACTACGCGACAGGCCTGGAGGGGGGATACGCAGTATTTT.

This clonotype has more than one count but fewer than ten. Here the CDR3 reads CASSRGVAVFAIEQFF. As DNA, the CDR3 is TGTGCCAGCAGTAGGGGGGTAGCGGTCTTCGCCATTGAGCAGTTCTTC. This sequence joins TRBV6-1 and TRBJ2-1, with D tentatively TRBD1 or TRBD2 (6 bases each). CDR3 length equals 16 residues. Trimming took 5 bases from V and 9 from J, leaving 23 bases between them. Germline V gene lookup returns CDR1 MNHNS and CDR2 SASEGT.

This clonotype was seen a few times. The genes are TRBV7-8 and TRBJ2-2; 13 bases match TRBD2. The J segment lost 2 bases and the V segment lost 5 bases, leaving 8 bases of the junction unmatched. CDR3 length equals 18 residues. Germline loops: CDR1 SGHVS, CDR2 FQNEAQ. The CDR3 DNA reads TGTGCCAGCAGCCATCGACTAGCGGGAGGTCCAAACACCGGGGAGCTGTTTTTT. Translation gives CASSHRLAGGPNTGELFF.

This clonotype was seen a handful of times. The chain has TRBV6-1 and TRBJ2-3; 10 positions match TRBD2. Germline V CDR1 and CDR2: MNHNS, SASEGT. Trimming at V came to 10 bases and at J to 1 base, leaving 5 bases not matched to a gene. The CDR3 runs to 14 residues. The CDR3 nucleotides are TGTGCCACCGCTGGACTAGCGGGCACAGATACGCAGTATTTT. This encodes CATAGLAGTDTQYF.

This clonotype appeared a few times. The chain is built from TRBV7-6 and TRBJ1-4; 8 bases match TRBD1. There are 15 residues in the CDR3. The V segment lost 5 bases and the J segment 3 bases; nucleotides outside the gene matches: 5. The germline V gene has CDR1 SGHVS and CDR2 FNYEAQ. The CDR3 here is CASSAGTGSNEKLFF. The CDR3 bases are TGTGCCAGCAGCGCCGGGACAGGTTCTAATGAAAAACTGTTTTTT.

The J gene is TRBJ2-1, the V gene TRBV10-3; 8 bases map to TRBD1. This CDR3 spans 14 amino acids. J lost 9 bases, V lost 6 bases, and 10 bases had no gene match. CDR1 is ENHRY and CDR2 is SYGVKD in the germline V gene. The CDR3 sequence: CAISKSQGASEQFF. The DNA for the CDR3 is TGTGCCATCAGCAAGAGTCAGGGGGCGAGTGAGCAGTTCTTC.

This chain joins TRBV5-4 and TRBJ2-2, with TRBD1 identical over 7 bases. The junction had 2 bases not matched to a gene; V was cut back by 0 bases and J by 0 bases. The CDR3 sequence is 16 residues long. CDR1 and CDR2 from the germline V gene are SGHNT and YYREEE (reference sequence). The CDR3 protein is CASSLVQGSNTGELFF. For the CDR3, the DNA is TGTGCCAGCAGCTTGGTACAGGGGTCGAACACCGGGGAGCTGTTTTTT.

This clonotype was counted a few times. The chain joins TRBV6-5 to TRBJ2-2, with D perhaps matching TRBD1 or TRBD2 (6 bases each). The CDR3 loop spans 15 amino acids. Trimming shortened V by 2 bases and J by 4 bases, and 11 bases separated the two germline ends. Looked up from germline, CDR1 is MNHEY and CDR2 is SVGAGI. The CDR3 loop is CASSYGGLPTGELFF. DNA for the CDR3: TGTGCCAGCAGTTACGGGGGGCTCCCCACCGGGGAGCTGTTTTTT.

This clonotype was detected only a few times. CDR3 residues: CASSSLLDRWGDQPQHF. DNA for the CDR3: TGTGCCAGTAGCAGCCTCCTGGACAGGTGGGGGGATCAGCCCCAGCATTTT. The V gene is TRBV19, the J gene TRBJ1-5; the match to TRBD1 covers 7 bases. From germline, CDR1 is LNHDA and CDR2 SQIVND (reference sequence). The CDR3 sequence is 17 residues long. V trimming: 6 bases; J trimming: 5 bases; junction bases outside the gene matches: 16.

The chain has TRBV11-2 and TRBJ1-1; D unresolved. From germline, CDR1 is SGHAT and CDR2 FQNNGV. The length of the CDR3 is 14 residues. Between the trimmed V and J ends, which lost 3 bases and 4 bases, there was a span of 12 bases. The CDR3 bases are TGTGCCAGCAGCTTCAGCGATCGGAGCACTGAAGCTTTCTTT. This sequence encodes CASSFSDRSTEAFF.

V usage is TRBV11-3 and J usage is TRBJ2-1, with 11 positions matching TRBD2. Trimming removed 2 bases from V and 7 bases from J; junction bases left unmatched: 4. From germline, CDR1 is SGHNT and CDR2 YENEEA. The CDR3 loop spans 15 amino acids. DNA for the CDR3: TGTGCCAGCAGCTTACGCACTAGCGGGGGAAATGAGCAGTTCTTC. This gives the protein CASSLRTSGGNEQFF.